This T cell receptor (beta chain) derives from a study of blood T cell repertoires in COVID-19. In germline, CDR1 is SGHRS, CDR2 YFSETQ. The CDR3 spans 15 residues. Trimming cost V 4 bases and J 7 bases; bases outside gene matches: 9. The repertoire was sequenced with immunoSEQ multiplex PCR; TCRdb's copy has only in-frame clones and lacks some. The table has 450,000 or so clones, roughly 89% seen once. Sequencing was performed on peripheral blood. J is TRBJ2-2 and V is TRBV5-1; 8 bases agree with TRBD1. The receptor was derived from a man between 18 and 35 years old with COVID-19, enrolled during active disease. The CDR3 spells CASSGWTGRIGELFF. The CDR3 DNA follows: TGCGCCAGCAGCGGTTGGACAGGGCGCATCGGGGAGCTGTTTTTT.